This T cell receptor (beta chain) was captured by sequencing in a study of shared clonotypes between healthy human individuals. The germline V gene has CDR1 SGHNT and CDR2 YYREEE (reference sequence). CDR3 length: 15 residues. The V gene lost 4 bases and the J gene lost 0 bases, with 11 bases spanning the gap. TCRdb keeps only in-frame clones here, not all; method: immunoSEQ multiplex PCR. In the table there are roughly 200,000 clones, 60% to 75% of which are singletons. Sequenced input: memory CD4+ T cells sorted from blood. Subset defined: CD45RA-negative fraction. The chain carries TRBV5-4 and TRBJ2-1; D gene uncertain. The sequence derives from a man aged 30-40 years in good health. In nucleotides, the CDR3 is TGTGCCAGCAGCCAAACTCCCAGCTCCTACAATGAGCAGTTCTTC. It yields the protein CASSQTPSSYNEQFF.